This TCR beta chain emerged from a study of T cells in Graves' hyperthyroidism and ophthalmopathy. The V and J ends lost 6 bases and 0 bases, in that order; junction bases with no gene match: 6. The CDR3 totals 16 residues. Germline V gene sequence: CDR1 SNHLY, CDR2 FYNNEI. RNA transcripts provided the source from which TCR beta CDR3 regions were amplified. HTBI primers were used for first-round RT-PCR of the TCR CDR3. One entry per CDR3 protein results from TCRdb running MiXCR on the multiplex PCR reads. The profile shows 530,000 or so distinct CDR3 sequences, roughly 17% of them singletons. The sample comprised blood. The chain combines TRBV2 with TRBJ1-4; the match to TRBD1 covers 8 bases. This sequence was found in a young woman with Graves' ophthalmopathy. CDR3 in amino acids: CASRATGAATNEKLFF. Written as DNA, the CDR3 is TGTGCCAGCAGGGCGACAGGGGCGGCAACTAATGAAAAACTGTTTTTT.